This T cell receptor (beta chain) was profiled in a study of spatial heterogeneity in lung cancer. Overall study findings and caveats: Counts of expanded intratumoral alpha and beta TCRs tracked tumor mutation counts.

The time point: sample taken at primary tumor resection. Frozen PBMC, nontumor lung or tumor provided whole RNA, which was sequenced unsorted. TCRdb processed the 5' RACE reads anew with MiXCR; each CDR3 protein has one entry. The sample consists of several thousand distinct CDR3 sequences, around 12% of them appearing once. As for this clonotype: Its specificity is unknown.

The ends were cut back, 8 bases at V and 5 bases at J, with 14 bases in the middle. Germline CDR1 KGHSH, CDR2 LQKENI. The CDR3 extends over 13 amino acids. Specimen: lung tumor tissue, collected at surgery. This rearrangement joins TRBV18 to TRBJ2-3; the D call may be TRBD1 or TRBD2 (6 bases each). The TCR comes from a male donor with early-stage non-small cell lung cancer. The CDR3 loop is CASTQGGGDTQYF. The CDR3 DNA follows: TGTGCCAGCACACAGGGAGGAGGAGATACGCAGTATTTT.